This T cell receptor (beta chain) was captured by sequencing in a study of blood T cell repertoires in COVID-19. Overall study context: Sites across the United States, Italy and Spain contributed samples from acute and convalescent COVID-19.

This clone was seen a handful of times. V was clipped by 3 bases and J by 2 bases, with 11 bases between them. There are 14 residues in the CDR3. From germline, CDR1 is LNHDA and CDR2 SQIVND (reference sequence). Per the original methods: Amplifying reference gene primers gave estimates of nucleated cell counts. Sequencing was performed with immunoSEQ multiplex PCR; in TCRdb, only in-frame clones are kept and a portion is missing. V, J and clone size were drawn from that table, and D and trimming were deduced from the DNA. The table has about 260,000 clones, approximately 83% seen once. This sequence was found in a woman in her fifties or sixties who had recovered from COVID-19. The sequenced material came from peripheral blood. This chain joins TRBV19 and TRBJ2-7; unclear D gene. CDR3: CASSIMGRTYEQYF. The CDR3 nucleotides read TGTGCCAGTAGTATCATGGGCAGAACCTACGAGCAGTACTTC. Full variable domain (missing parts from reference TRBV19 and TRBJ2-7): DGGITQSPKYLFRKEGQNVTLSCEQNLNHDAMYWYRQDPGQGLRLIYYSQIVNDFQKGDIAEGYSVSREKKESFPLTVTSAQKNPTAFYLCASSIMGRTYEQYFGPGTRLTVT.